This T cell receptor beta chain was obtained from a study of T cells in Graves' hyperthyroidism and ophthalmopathy. Overall study findings and caveats: Clonotypes that were expanded in thyroid above 0.001 mostly appeared in blood too. Using 13 V-J features, a model discriminated ophthalmopathy from stable hyperthyroidism.

This CDR3 is 14 amino acids long. CDR1 is SEHNR and CDR2 is FQNEAQ in the germline V gene (reference sequence). Trimming pared 5 bases from V and 4 bases from J, leaving 11 bases between. The source material, RNA transcripts, was used to amplify TCR beta CDR3 regions. The study used the HTBI primer set for a first-round RT-PCR of the TCR CDR3. TCRdb re-called the multiplex PCR reads through MiXCR, storing one row per CDR3 protein. The repertoire holds hundreds of thousands of distinct CDR3 sequences, with roughly 15% as singletons. In the case of this clonotype: What it binds is not known.

Patients showing uncontrolled infection, other autoimmune disease, pregnancy or lactation were ineligible. Each 10 ml fresh peripheral blood draw supplied the PBMCs. The sample comprised blood. This chain uses TRBV7-9 with TRBJ2-2; D gene uncertain. The origin of this receptor is a woman between 18 and 30 years old with Graves' hyperthyroidism. CDR3 nucleotides: TGTGCCAGCAGCCCACTACCGACCACCGGGGAGCTGTTTTTT. Its translation is CASSPLPTTGELFF.